The 30 T cell receptor beta chains listed next were all sequenced from one sample in a study of T cells in localized non-small cell lung cancer. Measured with immunoSEQ multiplex PCR; TCRdb has only the in-frame clones, and not every one. This table holds about 27,000 clones, about 90% found once. This sample comprised peripheral blood, obtained before any cancer treatment. The receptors originated from a woman aged 35 to 70 with stage I lung adenocarcinoma.

This clone appeared a few times. This chain links TRBV2 with TRBJ1-2, with 9 bases aligning to TRBD1. This CDR3 region has 13 residues. V shed 4 bases and J 6 bases; nucleotides not matched to a gene: 3. Germline lookup yields CDR1 SNHLY and CDR2 FYNNEI. CDR3 loop: CASSVQGANGYTF. The CDR3 region has the DNA TGTGCCAGCAGTGTACAGGGGGCCAATGGCTACACCTTC.

The J gene is TRBJ1-6, the V gene TRBV7-6, with D hard to call. Germline CDR1 and CDR2: SGHVS and FNYEAQ. V lost 5 bases to trimming and J lost 10 bases, with 12 bases between them. The CDR3 consists of 13 residues. The CDR3 DNA is TGTGCCAGCAGCCCCTCCCCCGGATCACCCCTCCACTTT. Its protein is CASSPSPGSPLHF.

The chain links TRBV5-4 to TRBJ2-5; D is ambiguous. In germline, CDR1 is SGHNT, CDR2 YYREEE (reference sequence). V was trimmed by 0 bases and J by 0 bases, leaving 6 bases between them. The CDR3 sequence is 14 residues long. The CDR3 reads CASSLGTYQETQYF. CDR3 DNA: TGTGCCAGCAGCTTGGGGACGTACCAAGAGACCCAGTACTTC. Variable domain in full (rest from reference TRBV5-4 and TRBJ2-5): ETGVTQSPTHLIKTRGQQVTLRCSSQSGHNTVSWYQQALGQGPQFIFQYYREEENGRGNFPPRFSGLQFPNYSSELNVNALELDDSALYLCASSLGTYQETQYFGPGTRLLVL.

The chain carries TRBV7-2 and TRBJ1-6; D gene ambiguous. V lost 0 bases to trimming and J lost 2 bases, with 11 bases between them. The CDR3 covers 17 residues. CDR1 and CDR2 (germline): SGHTA, FQGNSA. Here the CDR3 DNA reads TGTGCCAGCAGCTTAGCCCTCGGCGGCGCCTATAATTCACCCCTCCACTTT. Its protein is CASSLALGGAYNSPLHF.

The chain combines TRBV5-1 with TRBJ2-5, with a possible D match to TRBD1 (6 bases). Germline V gene sequence: CDR1 SGHRS, CDR2 YFSETQ. Trimming shortened V by 0 bases and J by 2 bases, and 11 bases separated the two germline ends. The CDR3 contains 15 residues. CDR3 nucleotides: TGCGCCAGCAGCTTGGGTACAGGGATTCAAGAGACCCAGTACTTC. It translates to CASSLGTGIQETQYF.

This chain connects TRBV6-5 to TRBJ2-1; tentatively, D is TRBD1 or TRBD2 (5 bases each). Per the germline V gene, CDR1 is MNHEY and CDR2 is SVGAGI. Between the trimmed V and J ends, which lost 3 bases and 6 bases, there was a span of 15 bases. This CDR3 spans 15 amino acids. CDR3 in amino acids: CASSYKGTQTNEQFF. CDR3 nucleotides: TGTGCCAGCAGTTATAAAGGGACCCAGACCAATGAGCAGTTCTTC.

The chain links TRBV4-3 to TRBJ1-4, with TRBD1 matching over 10 bases. V dropped 4 bases and J dropped 3; count of bases not matched to a gene: 5. CDR3 length: 16 residues. Germline CDR1 is LGHNA and CDR2 is YSLEER. The CDR3 region has the DNA TGCGCCAGCAGCCCCGGACAGGGGGAGGCTAATGAAAAACTGTTTTTT. It is translated as CASSPGQGEANEKLFF.

This chain uses TRBV7-2 with TRBJ1-4; TRBD1 is a possible D gene (6 bases). This CDR3 spans 15 amino acids. Deletions cut 0 bases from V and 7 bases from J, with 12 bases between. The germline V gene encodes CDR1 SGHTA and CDR2 FQGNSA. The chain's CDR3 is CASSLAPNRAEKLFF. In DNA, the CDR3 is TGTGCCAGCAGCTTAGCGCCGAACAGGGCTGAAAAACTGTTTTTT.

The genes are TRBV9 and TRBJ2-7; TRBD2 matches 9 bases. This CDR3 has 14 residues. Germline lookup yields CDR1 SGDLS and CDR2 YYNGEE. The trim removed 4 bases at V and 3 bases at J, leaving 5 bases unmatched. The CDR3 DNA follows: TGTGCCAGCAGCCCTCGGACTAGCGTCTACGAGCAGTACTTC. It is translated as CASSPRTSVYEQYF.

The rearrangement links TRBV7-8 to TRBJ2-1, with 8 bases fitting TRBD2. The trim removed 5 bases at V and 8 bases at J, leaving 14 bases unmatched. The CDR3 runs 16 residues. Germline loops: CDR1 SGHVS, CDR2 FQNEAQ. CDR3 DNA: TGTGCCAGCAGCGTCCCATTTTCGGGGGGGCAGGATGAGCAGTTCTTC. It translates to CASSVPFSGGQDEQFF.

J is TRBJ1-2 and V is TRBV6-6; weak D call: TRBD1 (5 bases). This CDR3 spans 16 amino acids. From germline, CDR1 is MNHNY and CDR2 SVGAGI (reference sequence). The V and J ends lost 0 bases and 8 bases respectively, with 19 bases between them. The CDR3 coding sequence is TGTGCCAGCAGTTACTCGAACGGTGGGGGGGGGAAAGGCTACACCTTC. Its protein is CASSYSNGGGGKGYTF.

The chain couples TRBV5-4 to TRBJ2-7; 9 bases fit TRBD1. The V segment lost 4 bases and the J segment 2 bases; nucleotides outside the gene matches: 7. The CDR3 is 15 amino acids. CDR1 is SGHNT and CDR2 is YYREEE in the germline V gene (reference sequence). The CDR3 bases are TGTGCCAGCAGCCCCCGGACAGGGGTAGCCTACGAGCAGTACTTC. Amino acid sequence: CASSPRTGVAYEQYF.

The genes are TRBV6-6 and TRBJ2-3, with D tentatively TRBD1 (6 bases). The V end was cut by 4 bases, the J end by 1 base, with 12 bases between. The CDR3 has 15 amino acids. CDR1 is MNHNY and CDR2 is SVGAGI in the germline V gene (reference sequence). In DNA form, the CDR3 reads TGTGCCAGCAGTTCTGGGGGCTTGGGCACAGATACGCAGTATTTT. Translation gives CASSSGGLGTDTQYF.

This rearrangement joins TRBV2 to TRBJ2-2, with TRBD2 identical over 7 bases. Germline CDR1 SNHLY, CDR2 FYNNEI. The J segment lost 3 bases and the V segment lost 4 bases, leaving 5 bases of the junction unmatched. The CDR3 extends over 15 amino acids. The CDR3, as DNA: TGTGCCAGCAGTGGGGCTAGCGGTTACACCGGGGAGCTGTTTTTT. This translates into CASSGASGYTGELFF. The full variable domain, with the rest looked up from reference TRBV2 and TRBJ2-2, is EPEVTQTPSHQVTQMGQEVILRCVPISNHLYFYWYRQILGQKVEFLVSFYNNEISEKSEIFDDQFSVERPDGSNFTLKIRSTKLEDSAMYFCASSGASGYTGELFFGEGSRLTVL.

V and J are TRBV28 and TRBJ2-3; 7 bases line up with TRBD1. CDR3 length equals 13 residues. The V gene end was trimmed by 10 bases and the J gene end by 7 bases; junction bases not matched to a gene: 11. The germline V gene encodes CDR1 MDHEN and CDR2 SYDVKM. For the CDR3, the DNA is TGTGCCACCTCCCGGGACAGCCGGTATACGCAGTATTTT. The encoded protein is CATSRDSRYTQYF.

The genes are TRBV29-1 and TRBJ2-5; D possibly matches TRBD1 or TRBD2 (6 bases each). V lost 4 bases to trimming and J lost 2 bases, with 14 bases between them. The length of the CDR3 is 14 residues. Germline V gene data show CDR1 as SQVTM and CDR2 as ANQGSEA. CDR3 in DNA: TGCAGCGTTGCTCCGGGGGCGGCTCAAGAGACCCAGTACTTC. It encodes CSVAPGAAQETQYF.

This chain uses TRBV29-1 with TRBJ2-7, with 12 bases lining up with TRBD2. Germline V gene sequence: CDR1 SQVTM, CDR2 ANQGSEA. Trimming at V came to 7 bases and at J to 7 bases, leaving 8 bases not matched to a gene. CDR3 length: 13 residues. Here the CDR3 reads CSGRLAGAGEQYF. The CDR3 region has the DNA TGCAGCGGCAGACTAGCGGGAGCGGGTGAGCAGTACTTC.

The chain carries TRBV9 and TRBJ2-2; D uncertain. V gave up 0 bases and J gave up 6 bases, with 3 bases separating them. CDR1 SGDLS and CDR2 YYNGEE come from the germline V gene. The CDR3 is 12 amino acids. This CDR3 is CASSVGPGELFF. CDR3 bases: TGTGCCAGCAGCGTAGGGCCCGGGGAGCTGTTTTTT. The whole variable domain, filled in from reference TRBV9 and TRBJ2-2, reads DSGVTQTPKHLITATGQRVTLRCSPRSGDLSVYWYQQSLDQGLQFLIQYYNGEERAKGNILERFSAQQFPDLHSELNLSSLELGDSALYFCASSVGPGELFFGEGSRLTVL.

The chain employs TRBV11-3 and TRBJ2-7; 7 positions agree with TRBD1. The germline V gene has CDR1 SGHNT and CDR2 YENEEA. The CDR3 has 13 residues. The V gene end was trimmed by 5 bases and the J gene end by 6 bases; junction bases not matched to a gene: 7. The CDR3 here is CASSQTGPGEQYF. In nucleotides, the CDR3 is TGTGCCAGCAGCCAGACAGGGCCGGGCGAGCAGTACTTC. Full variable domain (remainder filled in from reference TRBV11-3 and TRBJ2-7): EAGVVQSPRYKIIEKKQPVAFWCNPISGHNTLYWYLQNLGQGPELLIRYENEEAVDDSQLPKDRFSAERLKGVDSTLKIQPAELGDSAVYLCASSQTGPGEQYFGPGTRLTVT.

This chain links TRBV18 with TRBJ1-5; unclear D gene. Looked up from germline, CDR1 is KGHSH and CDR2 is LQKENI. Trimming pared 3 bases from V and 1 base from J, leaving 7 bases between. The CDR3 is made up of 14 amino acids. The CDR3 DNA is TGTGCCAGCTCACCGGACCCAAGCAATCAGCCCCAGCATTTT. It yields the protein CASSPDPSNQPQHF.

In regard to this clone: The same CDR3 can be traced to other DNA sequences in this sample. This chain connects TRBV18 to TRBJ2-5; D unclear. V shed 3 bases and J shed 2 bases, with 7 bases lying between them. The CDR3 extends over 13 amino acids. Germline V gene data show CDR1 as KGHSH and CDR2 as LQKENI. The DNA for the CDR3 is TGTGCCAGCTCACCCGGGTTACAAGAGACCCAGTACTTC. The encoded protein is CASSPGLQETQYF.

The J gene is TRBJ2-3, the V gene TRBV27, with D tentatively TRBD1 (6 bases). The V end lost 4 bases, the J end lost 0 bases, and 11 bases lay between the germline ends. Looked up from germline, CDR1 is MNHEY and CDR2 is SMNVEV (reference sequence). The CDR3 loop spans 15 amino acids. The chain's CDR3 is CASSWTAFSTDTQYF. The DNA for the CDR3 is TGTGCCAGCAGTTGGACAGCTTTTAGCACAGATACGCAGTATTTT.

The chain carries TRBV10-1 and TRBJ2-7; 12 bases map to TRBD2. The CDR3 extends over 13 amino acids. The V segment lost 8 bases and the J segment 3 bases; nucleotides outside the gene matches: 2. CDR1 and CDR2 (germline): WNHNN, SYGVQD (reference sequence). CDR3 region: CASSSGGGYEQYF. Written as DNA, the CDR3 is TGCGCCAGCTCTAGCGGGGGGGGCTACGAGCAGTACTTC.

This rearrangement joins TRBV7-2 to TRBJ1-2; 7 positions match TRBD1. The CDR3 has 14 residues. Unmatched junction bases numbered 7, after V lost 5 bases and J lost 4 bases. The germline CDR1 and CDR2 sequences are SGHTA and FQGNSA. In DNA form, the CDR3 reads TGTGCCAGCAGCGCCTTCCGGACAGGCTATGGCTACACCTTC. This encodes CASSAFRTGYGYTF.

The chain employs TRBV7-2 and TRBJ1-3; the D is unclear. Germline-derived CDR1 and CDR2 are SGHTA and FQGNSA. V lost 5 bases and J lost 0, with 8 bases in between. This CDR3 is built from 14 residues. The CDR3 DNA follows: TGTGCCAGCAGCGGGTCCAACTCTGGAAACACCATATATTTT. Translation gives CASSGSNSGNTIYF.

The chain recombines TRBV11-2 with TRBJ2-2, with D perhaps TRBD2 (6 bases). The CDR3 is 14 residues long. Germline V CDR1 and CDR2: SGHAT, FQNNGV. V lost 1 base, J lost 7 bases, and 10 bases lay in between. The CDR3 here is CASSLVEEGGELFF. The DNA of the CDR3 is TGTGCCAGCAGCTTAGTGGAGGAGGGCGGGGAGCTGTTTTTT.

In this sample, this clone turned up once. The chain joins TRBV7-2 to TRBJ2-7; TRBD1 matches 11 bases. The CDR3 loop spans 17 amino acids. CDR1 and CDR2 from the germline V gene are SGHTA and FQGNSA. V dropped 2 bases and J dropped 0; count of bases not matched to a gene: 6. CDR3 protein: CASSLSAGTGGSYEQYF. The CDR3 bases are TGTGCCAGCAGCTTAAGTGCCGGGACAGGGGGCTCCTACGAGCAGTACTTC.

V usage is TRBV9 and J usage is TRBJ1-5; D uncertain. The V end lost 0 bases, the J end lost 3 bases, and 4 bases lay between the germline ends. This CDR3 is 13 amino acids long. Germline-derived CDR1 and CDR2 are SGDLS and YYNGEE. The chain's CDR3 is CASSVGLNQPQHF. Written as DNA, the CDR3 is TGTGCCAGCAGCGTAGGTCTCAATCAGCCCCAGCATTTT.

The J gene is TRBJ2-1, the V gene TRBV7-2, with a tentative D call TRBD2 (5 bases). Trimming shortened V by 4 bases and J by 1 base, and 14 bases separated the two germline ends. Germline V lookup: CDR1 SGHTA, CDR2 FQGNSA. The CDR3 sequence is 16 residues long. The CDR3 bases are TGTGCCAGCAGCTCGCTCGGCGGGCCATCCTACAATGAGCAGTTCTTC. The encoded protein is CASSSLGGPSYNEQFF. The variable domain in full, completed from reference TRBV7-2 and TRBJ2-1, reads GAGVSQSPSNKVTEKGKDVELRCDPISGHTALYWYRQSLGQGLEFLIYFQGNSAPDKSGLPSDRFSAERTGGSVSTLTIQRTQQEDSAVYLCASSSLGGPSYNEQFFGPGTRLTVL.

The chain links TRBV4-3 to TRBJ2-5, with 8 bases fitting TRBD2. V lost 0 bases and J lost 5; bases outside the gene matches: 8. Germline CDR1 and CDR2: LGHNA and YSLEER. CDR3 length equals 16 residues. CDR3 sequence reads: CASSQDGTGGWETQYF. CDR3 nucleotides: TGCGCCAGCAGCCAAGACGGAACGGGGGGGTGGGAGACCCAGTACTTC.